This passage covers 30 T cell receptor beta chains from one sample sequenced in a study of technical replicates of blood from a handful of donors. Method: immunoSEQ multiplex PCR; TCRdb's copy keeps in-frame clones and lacks some. The sample yields about 83,000 clones, 85% to 95% seen once. The specimen sequenced was T cells isolated from PBMCs. All receptors come from a human donor in good health.

The chain couples TRBV10-1 to TRBJ2-7; TRBD1 matches 8 bases. CDR1 and CDR2 from the germline V gene are WNHNN and SYGVQD (reference sequence). Unmatched junction bases numbered 1, after V lost 4 bases and J lost 2 bases. The CDR3 runs 13 residues. CDR3 residues: CASSGTGPYEQYF. The CDR3 DNA sequence: TGCGCCAGCAGTGGGACAGGGCCCTACGAGCAGTACTTC.

J is TRBJ2-3 and V is TRBV10-3; 10 bases agree with TRBD1. Per germline, CDR1 ENHRY and CDR2 SYGVKD. This CDR3 is built from 16 residues. V lost 2 bases, J lost 4 bases, and 6 bases stayed unmatched. The DNA of the CDR3 is TGTGCCATCAGTGAGCGACAGGGGGCGGGCGCAGATACGCAGTATTTT. It is translated as CAISERQGAGADTQYF.

Only one count was recorded for this clone. The rearrangement links TRBV5-1 to TRBJ2-5; 16 positions match TRBD2. Trimming removed 4 bases from V and 6 bases from J; junction bases left unmatched: 6. The CDR3 covers 16 residues. Germline CDR1 and CDR2: SGHRS and YFSETQ. CDR3 loop: CASSPGTSGGAKTQYF. For the CDR3, the DNA is TGCGCCAGCAGCCCAGGGACTAGCGGGGGGGCGAAGACCCAGTACTTC.

CDR3 in amino acids: CASSIASSRNTEAFF. The CDR3 DNA sequence: TGTGCCAGTAGTATAGCATCAAGCCGGAACACTGAAGCTTTCTTT. This chain uses TRBV19 with TRBJ1-1, with D unclear. The CDR3 sequence is 15 residues long. The ends were cut back, 1 base at V and 1 base at J, with 10 bases in the middle. Germline V CDR1 and CDR2: LNHDA, SQIVND (reference sequence). Together with reference TRBV19 and TRBJ1-1, the CDR3 gives the full variable domain: DGGITQSPKYLFRKEGQNVTLSCEQNLNHDAMYWYRQDPGQGLRLIYYSQIVNDFQKGDIAEGYSVSREKKESFPLTVTSAQKNPTAFYLCASSIASSRNTEAFFGQGTRLTVV.

J is TRBJ2-7 and V is TRBV7-9; 8 bases fit TRBD1. Trimming at V came to 5 bases and at J to 7 bases, leaving 13 bases not matched to a gene. The CDR3 is 15 amino acids. Germline lookup yields CDR1 SEHNR and CDR2 FQNEAQ (reference sequence). The CDR3 here is CASSPRTGPLREQYF. DNA for the CDR3: TGTGCCAGCAGCCCCCGGACAGGGCCGCTACGGGAGCAGTACTTC.

V and J are TRBV25-1 and TRBJ1-4, with D perhaps TRBD1 (5 bases). The CDR3 runs to 16 residues. The germline V gene encodes CDR1 MGHDK and CDR2 SYGVNS. V gave up 0 bases and J gave up 5 bases, with 13 bases separating them. CDR3 loop: CASSEYTGRPNEKLFF. CDR3 nucleotide sequence: TGTGCCAGCAGTGAATATACAGGCAGACCGAATGAAAAACTGTTTTTT.

This rearrangement joins TRBV28 to TRBJ1-5; D perhaps matches TRBD1 (5 bases). Trimming pared 2 bases from V and 4 bases from J, leaving 12 bases between. Looked up from germline, CDR1 is MDHEN and CDR2 is SYDVKM. This CDR3 is built from 15 residues. The CDR3 sequence: CASSLGVGLNQPQHF. In nucleotides, the CDR3 is TGTGCCAGCAGTTTAGGTGTGGGGCTAAATCAGCCCCAGCATTTT.

The chain's CDR3 is CAWSWGWEQYF. CDR3 nucleotides: TGTGCCTGGAGTTGGGGCTGGGAGCAGTACTTC. The chain is built from TRBV30 and TRBJ2-7; TRBD1 might be the D (5 bases). The V gene's germline CDR1 is GTSNPN and CDR2 SVGIG (reference sequence). The CDR3 length is 11 residues. V was clipped by 2 bases and J by 7 bases, with 9 bases between them. Filled out from reference TRBV30 and TRBJ2-7, the complete variable domain reads SQTIHQWPATLVQPVGSPLSLECTVEGTSNPNLYWYRQAAGRGLQLLFYSVGIGQISSEVPQNLSASRPQDRQFILSSKKLLLSDSGFYLCAWSWGWEQYFGPGTRLTVT.

CDR3 loop: CASRDTNQPQHF. DNA of the CDR3: TGTGCCAGTAGAGACACAAATCAGCCCCAGCATTTT. The chain carries TRBV19 and TRBJ1-5; no clear D gene. The CDR3 has 12 residues. The V gene's germline CDR1 is LNHDA and CDR2 SQIVND (reference sequence). Trimming stripped 6 bases from V and 4 bases from J, with 7 bases between.

The chain employs TRBV27 and TRBJ1-1; TRBD1 might be the D (5 bases). The germline gives CDR1 MNHEY, CDR2 SMNVEV (reference sequence). V was shortened by 2 bases and J by 2 bases, with 12 bases between the two germline ends. This CDR3 comprises 15 residues. CDR3 DNA: TGTGCCAGCAGTTTAGGAACAGGAAGAAACACTGAAGCTTTCTTT. Residues: CASSLGTGRNTEAFF.

The chain employs TRBV29-1 and TRBJ1-1, with 11 bases aligning to TRBD1. This CDR3 is built from 14 residues. The J segment lost 0 bases and the V segment lost 4 bases, leaving 1 base of the junction unmatched. CDR1 SQVTM and CDR2 ANQGSEA come from the germline V gene. CDR3: CSVGGQGVNTEAFF. DNA of the CDR3: TGCAGCGTTGGGGGACAGGGGGTGAACACTGAAGCTTTCTTT.

The rearrangement joins TRBV6-4 to TRBJ2-1; 14 nucleotides agree with TRBD2. From germline, CDR1 is MRHNA and CDR2 SNTAGT. With 3 bases clipped from V and 8 bases from J, the junction kept 3 bases outside the gene matches. The CDR3 is made up of 15 amino acids. CDR3 amino acids: CASSEGLAGADEQFF. CDR3 coding DNA: TGTGCCAGCAGTGAGGGACTAGCGGGAGCTGATGAGCAGTTCTTC.

The chain combines TRBV6-1 with TRBJ1-1; D is undetermined. The germline gives CDR1 MNHNS, CDR2 SASEGT. There are 12 residues in the CDR3. V was trimmed by 6 bases and J by 1 base, leaving 6 bases between them. As DNA, the CDR3 is TGTGCCAGCAGGCCAGGGAACACTGAAGCTTTCTTT. Residues: CASRPGNTEAFF.

The V and J genes are TRBV27 and TRBJ2-5, with D possibly matching TRBD2 (5 bases). Germline values: CDR1 MNHEY, CDR2 SMNVEV (reference sequence). The ends were cut back, 7 bases at V and 5 bases at J, with 17 bases in the middle. This CDR3 region has 14 residues. The CDR3 bases are TGTGCCAGCAAAGGTTTCTCGCGAGGGGAGACCCAGTACTTC. Translated: CASKGFSRGETQYF.

V and J are TRBV4-1 and TRBJ2-5; 9 bases match TRBD2. Trimming cost V 1 base and J 6 bases; bases outside gene matches: 3. CDR3 size: 14 residues. Germline V gene lookup returns CDR1 MGHRA and CDR2 YSYEKL. The CDR3 sequence is CASSQGSGSQTQYF. The CDR3 DNA follows: TGCGCCAGCAGCCAAGGTAGCGGGAGCCAGACCCAGTACTTC.

In DNA form, the CDR3 reads TGCGCCAGCAGCCCTAACCCCTCTAGAAATGAGCAGTTCTTC. Translating it yields CASSPNPSRNEQFF. The V gene is TRBV5-1, the J gene TRBJ2-1; D gene uncertain. This CDR3 is built from 14 residues. Germline CDR1 SGHRS, CDR2 YFSETQ. V was pared by 4 bases and J by 7 bases, with 15 bases between.

This clone occurred once. The chain recombines TRBV7-9 with TRBJ2-5; tentative D call: TRBD1 (5 bases). This CDR3 spans 16 amino acids. Germline V gene data show CDR1 as SEHNR and CDR2 as FQNEAQ (reference sequence). V lost 5 bases to trimming and J lost 4 bases, with 20 bases between them. The CDR3 DNA follows: TGTGCCAGCAGCCTCCGACAGTCGGCTCGGGTAGAGACCCAGTACTTC. Amino acids: CASSLRQSARVETQYF.

V and J are TRBV7-8 and TRBJ1-3, with D maybe TRBD1 (5 bases). From germline, CDR1 is SGHVS and CDR2 FQNEAQ. V was shortened by 2 bases and J by 3 bases, with 8 bases between the two germline ends. The CDR3 extends over 14 amino acids. CDR3 region: CASSLQGGGNTIYF. Written as DNA, the CDR3 is TGTGCCAGCAGCTTACAGGGAGGTGGAAACACCATATATTTT.

The gene calls are TRBV5-4 and TRBJ2-1; D is undetermined. The CDR3 is 13 amino acids. The V end lost 2 bases, the J end lost 7 bases, and 10 bases lay between the germline ends. Germline values: CDR1 SGHNT, CDR2 YYREEE (reference sequence). This CDR3 reads CASSFLGPNEQFF. For the CDR3, the DNA is TGTGCCAGCAGCTTCTTGGGCCCAAATGAGCAGTTCTTC. The variable domain in full, with the rest retrieved from reference TRBV5-4 and TRBJ2-1, is ETGVTQSPTHLIKTRGQQVTLRCSSQSGHNTVSWYQQALGQGPQFIFQYYREEENGRGNFPPRFSGLQFPNYSSELNVNALELDDSALYLCASSFLGPNEQFFGPGTRLTVL.

The gene calls are TRBV10-3 and TRBJ1-1; maybe TRBD1 (6 bases). The germline V gene encodes CDR1 ENHRY and CDR2 SYGVKD. V was pared by 3 bases and J by 5 bases, with 13 bases between. The CDR3 has 14 amino acids. The CDR3 nucleotides are TGTGCCATCAGTGATGGTACAGGGCGGACTGAAGCTTTCTTT. Translation: CAISDGTGRTEAFF.

The chain is built from TRBV29-1 and TRBJ1-1; TRBD1 matches at 8 bases. CDR1 is SQVTM, CDR2 ANQGSEA, per germline. The CDR3 spans 19 residues. J lost 5 bases, V lost 4 bases, and 24 bases had no gene match. The CDR3 is CSVAQLEGDRGGLRTEAFF. The CDR3, as DNA: TGCAGCGTTGCCCAATTAGAGGGTGACAGGGGTGGATTGAGGACTGAAGCTTTCTTT.

This rearrangement joins TRBV28 to TRBJ1-2; TRBD1 might be the D (5 bases). Germline V lookup: CDR1 MDHEN, CDR2 SYDVKM. Trimming shortened V by 10 bases and J by 8 bases, and 14 bases separated the two germline ends. The CDR3 totals 11 residues. The CDR3 loop is CATQVGGGYTF. Here the CDR3 DNA reads TGTGCCACTCAGGTTGGGGGGGGCTACACCTTC.

This chain joins TRBV7-9 and TRBJ1-5, with 10 bases fitting TRBD1. Looked up from germline, CDR1 is SEHNR and CDR2 is FQNEAQ (reference sequence). The CDR3 loop spans 15 amino acids. Germline trimming cut 4 bases from V and 7 bases from J; bases unmatched to any gene: 7. CDR3 sequence reads: CASSSFRDRGQPQHF. As DNA, the CDR3 is TGTGCCAGCAGCTCCTTTAGGGACAGGGGACAGCCCCAGCATTTT.

The chain joins TRBV27 to TRBJ1-4, with D unresolved. The CDR3 spans 16 residues. Trimming shortened V by 0 bases and J by 0 bases, and 8 bases separated the two germline ends. CDR1 is MNHEY, CDR2 SMNVEV, per germline (reference sequence). CDR3: CASSLSPLATNEKLFF. The CDR3 DNA reads TGTGCCAGCAGTTTATCCCCCCTAGCAACTAATGAAAAACTGTTTTTT.

This clone appeared a few times. This chain links TRBV10-1 with TRBJ1-1; 8 nucleotides agree with TRBD1. The V gene's germline CDR1 is WNHNN and CDR2 SYGVQD (reference sequence). This CDR3 is built from 10 residues. The V and J ends lost 7 bases and 12 bases, in that order; junction bases with no gene match: 4. The CDR3 loop reads CASTDRESFF. Here the CDR3 DNA reads TGCGCCAGCACGGACAGGGAGTCTTTCTTT.

The rearrangement joins TRBV19 to TRBJ1-3, with no clear D. The length of the CDR3 is 15 residues. V was cut by 3 bases and J by 0 bases, with 9 bases left in between. Germline V lookup: CDR1 LNHDA, CDR2 SQIVND (reference sequence). The CDR3 nucleotides are TGTGCCAGTAGTATTGGCGGGCGCTCTGGAAACACCATATATTTT. Protein: CASSIGGRSGNTIYF. Full variable domain (remainder filled in from reference TRBV19 and TRBJ1-3): DGGITQSPKYLFRKEGQNVTLSCEQNLNHDAMYWYRQDPGQGLRLIYYSQIVNDFQKGDIAEGYSVSREKKESFPLTVTSAQKNPTAFYLCASSIGGRSGNTIYFGEGSWLTVV.

J is TRBJ1-1 and V is TRBV5-1; 10 nucleotides line up with TRBD1. CDR1 and CDR2 from the germline V gene are SGHRS and YFSETQ. The CDR3 totals 14 residues. V shed 0 bases and J 4 bases; nucleotides not matched to a gene: 0. This CDR3 is CASSLGQGATEAFF. The CDR3 DNA reads as TGCGCCAGCAGCTTGGGACAGGGGGCCACTGAAGCTTTCTTT.

This chain's CDR3 is CASSPTNNQPQHF. CDR3 nucleotide sequence: TGTGCCAGCTCACCGACTAATAATCAGCCCCAGCATTTT. The chain joins TRBV18 to TRBJ1-5; D unclear. Germline assignment: CDR1 KGHSH and CDR2 LQKENI. V was clipped by 3 bases and J by 4 bases, with 7 bases between them. The CDR3 extends over 13 amino acids. Combining the CDR3 with reference TRBV18 and TRBJ1-5 gives the whole variable domain NAGVMQNPRHLVRRRGQEARLRCSPMKGHSHVYWYRQLPEEGLKFMVYLQKENIIDESGMPKERFSAEFPKEGPSILRIQQVVRGDSAAYFCASSPTNNQPQHFGDGTRLSIL.

The chain couples TRBV6-1 to TRBJ1-5; 8 bases match TRBD1. Trimming removed 5 bases from V and 4 bases from J; junction bases left unmatched: 4. This CDR3 spans 14 amino acids. CDR1 is MNHNS and CDR2 is SASEGT in the germline V gene. The chain's CDR3 is CASSTYRGNQPQHF. The CDR3 DNA reads as TGTGCCAGCAGTACGTACAGGGGGAATCAGCCCCAGCATTTT.

V and J are TRBV4-1 and TRBJ2-7; tentatively, D is TRBD1 (6 bases). Germline V gene data show CDR1 as MGHRA and CDR2 as YSYEKL. The CDR3 is made up of 14 amino acids. The V end lost 4 bases, the J end lost 2 bases, and 12 bases lay between the germline ends. CDR3 in amino acids: CASSPVDSTYEQYF. The CDR3 region has the DNA TGCGCCAGCAGCCCGGTGGACAGCACCTACGAGCAGTACTTC.